This T cell receptor beta chain stems from a study of blood T cell repertoires in COVID-19. Study details: COVID-19 samples from acute and convalescent phases originated in the United States, Italy and Spain. PBMCs, B-cell-depleted T cells, or T cells were the source of the cDNA or gDNA that made up the material.

Source study methods: Reference gene primer amplification yielded estimated nucleated cell counts. This table comes from immunoSEQ multiplex PCR, and its TCRdb copy is limited to in-frame clones, with some not included. The DNA was the basis for D and trimming; V, J and clone size are from that table. This sample has some 200,000 clones, with approximately 85% found just once. This receptor was obtained from a woman aged 45-60 years with active or convalescent COVID-19. The sequenced sample was peripheral blood.

In DNA form, the CDR3 reads TGTGCCACCAGTGATTTCACGCGGGGGCATGAGCAGTTCTTC. Translated, it gives CATSDFTRGHEQFF. The V call is TRBV24-1, the J call TRBJ2-1; D is perhaps TRBD2 (7 bases). Germline loops: CDR1 KGHDR, CDR2 SFDVKD. V was shortened by 1 base and J by 8 bases, with 11 bases between the two germline ends. CDR3 length equals 14 residues.